The clone carrying this T cell receptor beta chain has only a few counts. The antigen is undetermined. The length of the CDR3 is 14 residues. CDR1 and CDR2 from the germline V gene are MNHNS and SASEGT. The trim removed 5 bases at V and 5 bases at J, leaving 5 bases unmatched. These data belong to a study of post-analysis software for immune sequencing data. The study, taken as a whole, reports: The five TRBV segments detected at higher frequency in patients than in controls included TRBV5-6, TRBV5-1 and TRBV20-1.

The TCR beta cDNA libraries carried unique molecular identifiers. Yield was roughly 0.5 million cDNA molecules from roughly 1 to 10 million T cells. From the PCR reads, TCRdb called clonotypes with MiXCR, one entry per CDR3 protein. The sample shows 700,000 to 900,000 distinct CDR3 sequences, around 46% of them seen only once. V gene TRBV6-1 combines with J gene TRBJ2-5; 10 nucleotides align to TRBD2. This clonotype originated in a girl under 18 with multiple sclerosis. The sequenced sample consisted of blood. The CDR3 here is CASSRSGRDETQYF. The CDR3 bases are TGTGCCAGCAGTCGAAGCGGGAGGGATGAGACCCAGTACTTC.